This passage covers 23 T cell receptor beta chains from one sample sequenced in a study of cytomegalovirus exposure and HLA in healthy donors. PCR employed 60 Vbeta and 13 Jbeta primers. Sequencing used immunoSEQ multiplex PCR; TCRdb keeps in-frame clones, though not all of them. The sample consists of about 98,000 clones, 75% to 85% of them appearing once. Sequencing input: PBMCs. The receptor source for this set is a man between 18 and 35 years old in good health and CMV-seropositive.

The V and J genes are TRBV29-1 and TRBJ2-3; 9 nucleotides match TRBD1. The CDR3 is made up of 15 amino acids. CDR1 and CDR2 from the germline V gene are SQVTM and ANQGSEA. V trimming: 7 bases; J trimming: 1 base; junction bases outside the gene matches: 9. CDR3 sequence (DNA): TGCAGCGGGACAGGGGTTTTTGGGGGCACAGATACGCAGTATTTT. Its translation: CSGTGVFGGTDTQYF.

The chain links TRBV30 to TRBJ1-2; tentative D call: TRBD1 (5 bases). This CDR3 comprises 13 residues. CDR1 GTSNPN and CDR2 SVGIG come from the germline V gene (reference sequence). V was shortened by 4 bases and J by 5 bases, with 14 bases between the two germline ends. CDR3 protein: CAWNFQGNYGYTF. CDR3 nucleotides: TGTGCCTGGAACTTTCAGGGTAATTATGGCTACACCTTC.

V gene TRBV4-1 combines with J gene TRBJ1-5; the match to TRBD1 covers 9 bases. The CDR3 has 16 amino acids. The J segment lost 6 bases and the V segment lost 4 bases, leaving 10 bases of the junction unmatched. In germline, CDR1 is MGHRA, CDR2 YSYEKL. The CDR3 DNA is TGCGCCAGCAGCCCCTGGACAGGGGAACCCAGTCAGCCCCAGCATTTT. It codes for CASSPWTGEPSQPQHF.

The chain combines TRBV2 with TRBJ1-1; perhaps TRBD1 as D (6 bases). V was shortened by 4 bases and J by 1 base, with 10 bases between the two germline ends. Looked up from germline, CDR1 is SNHLY and CDR2 is FYNNEI. The CDR3 has 14 residues. DNA for the CDR3: TGTGCCAGCAGTGTCTGGGGGCCGAACACTGAAGCTTTCTTT. This codes for CASSVWGPNTEAFF. Looking up the rest from reference TRBV2 and TRBJ1-1 gives the full variable domain: EPEVTQTPSHQVTQMGQEVILRCVPISNHLYFYWYRQILGQKVEFLVSFYNNEISEKSEIFDDQFSVERPDGSNFTLKIRSTKLEDSAMYFCASSVWGPNTEAFFGQGTRLTVV.

This sequence joins TRBV5-1 and TRBJ2-5, with 9 bases matching TRBD2. Trimming at V came to 4 bases and at J to 2 bases, leaving 3 bases not matched to a gene. The germline V gene has CDR1 SGHRS and CDR2 YFSETQ. The CDR3 has 14 residues. Written as DNA, the CDR3 is TGCGCCAGCAGCCCTACTAGCGGGCAAGAGACCCAGTACTTC. As protein: CASSPTSGQETQYF.

The V gene is TRBV6-1, the J gene TRBJ1-1; TRBD1 matches 9 bases. The germline gives CDR1 MNHNS, CDR2 SASEGT. There are 15 residues in the CDR3. V was clipped by 6 bases and J by 4 bases; unmatched bases: 9. Written as DNA, the CDR3 is TGTGCCAGCAGACCACAGGGGGCGCGGGGCACTGAAGCTTTCTTT. Protein: CASRPQGARGTEAFF.

V is TRBV7-2 and J is TRBJ2-7; 10 bases are a match to TRBD2. V lost 5 bases and J lost 2; bases outside the gene matches: 6. The germline V gene has CDR1 SGHTA and CDR2 FQGNSA. CDR3 length: 15 amino acids. The CDR3 nucleotides read TGTGCCAGCAGCGTCGATAGCGGGGGGCCCTACGAGCAGTACTTC. It yields the protein CASSVDSGGPYEQYF.

The V gene is TRBV28, the J gene TRBJ2-7; D is uncertain. The CDR3 length is 14 residues. CDR1 is MDHEN, CDR2 SYDVKM, per germline. Trimming stripped 11 bases from V and 2 bases from J, with 19 bases between. This CDR3 reads CASKTAGLPYEQYF. The CDR3 nucleotides are TGTGCCTCCAAAACGGCAGGTTTGCCCTACGAGCAGTACTTC.

V and J are TRBV5-5 and TRBJ1-5, with TRBD1 as a possible D gene (6 bases). The germline V and J ends were trimmed by 1 base and 5 bases, with 22 bases remaining between them. Germline assignment: CDR1 SGHKS and CDR2 YYEKEE (reference sequence). The CDR3 has 18 amino acids. The CDR3 protein is CASSLSRAGESIHQPQHF. The DNA of the CDR3 is TGTGCCAGCAGCTTGTCGCGGGCAGGGGAATCGATCCATCAGCCCCAGCATTTT.

The chain joins TRBV7-8 to TRBJ2-1; unclear D gene. The germline gives CDR1 SGHVS, CDR2 FQNEAQ. The CDR3 has 15 residues. Trimming removed 3 bases at V and 2 bases at J, with 11 bases between. CDR3 loop: CASSLSTDPYNEQFF. The CDR3 DNA follows: TGTGCCAGCAGCTTGTCCACAGACCCCTACAATGAGCAGTTCTTC. Full variable domain (missing parts from reference TRBV7-8 and TRBJ2-1): GAGVSQSPRYKVAKRGQDVALRCDPISGHVSLFWYQQALGQGPEFLTYFQNEAQLDKSGLPSDRFFAERPEGSVSTLKIQRTQQEDSAVYLCASSLSTDPYNEQFFGPGTRLTVL.

This clone has more than one count but fewer than ten. V gene TRBV7-6 combines with J gene TRBJ2-2; 12 bases match TRBD2. The trim removed 2 bases at V and 7 bases at J, leaving 8 bases unmatched. The CDR3 contains 17 residues. Germline V CDR1 and CDR2: SGHVS, FNYEAQ. The CDR3 reads CASSLSPSGGAVGELFF. CDR3 in DNA: TGTGCCAGCAGCTTAAGCCCTAGCGGGGGGGCCGTCGGGGAGCTGTTTTTT. The full variable domain, rest sourced from reference TRBV7-6 and TRBJ2-2, is GAGVSQSPRYKVTKRGQDVALRCDPISGHVSLYWYRQALGQGPEFLTYFNYEAQQDKSGLPNDRFSAERPEGSISTLTIQRTEQRDSAMYRCASSLSPSGGAVGELFFGEGSRLTVL.

V and J are TRBV5-5 and TRBJ2-5; the match to TRBD1 covers 12 bases. This CDR3 has 17 residues. V shed 1 base and J 4 bases; nucleotides not matched to a gene: 8. Germline V gene data show CDR1 as SGHKS and CDR2 as YYEKEE (reference sequence). CDR3 DNA sequence: TGTGCCAGCAGCTTGTTGGGACAGGGGGCGAGGAGAGAGACCCAGTACTTC. Protein sequence: CASSLLGQGARRETQYF.

This chain uses TRBV5-1 with TRBJ2-5, with 9 bases that match TRBD1. The germline V gene has CDR1 SGHRS and CDR2 YFSETQ. This CDR3 region has 14 residues. J lost 4 bases, V lost 4 bases, and 5 bases had no gene match. The CDR3 DNA reads TGCGCCAGCAGCAGGCGACAGGGGGGAGAGACCCAGTACTTC. It translates to CASSRRQGGETQYF.

This sequence joins TRBV7-2 and TRBJ2-7; D is unclear. The CDR3 runs 13 residues. V was cut by 3 bases and J by 4 bases, with 10 bases left in between. Germline V gene sequence: CDR1 SGHTA, CDR2 FQGNSA. The CDR3: CASSFFGSYEQYF. CDR3 sequence (DNA): TGTGCCAGCAGCTTTTTCGGGTCTTACGAGCAGTACTTC.

Only a few counts were recorded for this clone. The rearrangement joins TRBV7-2 to TRBJ1-1; a possible D gene is TRBD1 (5 bases). The V and J ends lost 2 bases and 1 base respectively, with 8 bases between them. The CDR3 has 14 residues. Looked up from germline, CDR1 is SGHTA and CDR2 is FQGNSA. The CDR3 is CASSLTQGNTEAFF. The CDR3, as DNA: TGTGCCAGCAGCTTAACTCAGGGGAACACTGAAGCTTTCTTT.

The genes are TRBV5-5 and TRBJ1-2, with D possibly matching TRBD1 (6 bases). Germline assignment: CDR1 SGHKS and CDR2 YYEKEE (reference sequence). The CDR3 contains 16 residues. Trimming pared 0 bases from V and 2 bases from J, leaving 14 bases between. DNA of the CDR3: TGTGCCAGCAGCTTGGCCGGGGACACATCAAACTATGGCTACACCTTC. Translation gives CASSLAGDTSNYGYTF.

The genes are TRBV27 and TRBJ2-2; TRBD2 might be the D (6 bases). The germline gives CDR1 MNHEY, CDR2 SMNVEV (reference sequence). V lost 2 bases, J lost 7 bases, and 23 bases lay in between. The CDR3 is 18 amino acids. The CDR3 loop reads CASSLLNPGLLGVGELFF. The CDR3 nucleotides read TGTGCCAGCAGTTTACTCAACCCGGGACTCCTAGGCGTCGGGGAGCTGTTTTTT.

V is TRBV5-4 and J is TRBJ2-3; D is possibly TRBD2 (6 bases). In germline, CDR1 is SGHNT, CDR2 YYREEE (reference sequence). Between the trimmed V and J ends, which lost 4 bases and 1 base, there was a span of 13 bases. The CDR3 consists of 15 residues. CDR3 nucleotide sequence: TGTGCCAGCAGCACCGGGACTCTCCGCACAGATACGCAGTATTTT. Encoded protein: CASSTGTLRTDTQYF.

Comment on this clone: The sample contains more than one DNA sequence encoding this CDR3. The chain is built from TRBV12-5 and TRBJ2-5, with 7 bases aligning to TRBD1. The CDR3 is made up of 16 amino acids. The ends lost 4 bases at V and 0 bases at J; junction bases unmatched: 8. CDR1 and CDR2 (germline): LGHNT, FRNRAP. The CDR3 protein is CASGSTTDRDQETQYF. The CDR3 coding sequence is TGTGCTAGTGGTTCGACAACCGACAGGGACCAAGAGACCCAGTACTTC.

The V gene is TRBV28, the J gene TRBJ2-7, with 8 bases lining up with TRBD1. Unmatched junction bases numbered 11, after V lost 6 bases and J lost 7 bases. CDR1 and CDR2 from the germline V gene are MDHEN and SYDVKM. The CDR3 loop spans 14 amino acids. Here the CDR3 DNA reads TGTGCCAGCAGGACCACAGGGGGTTCCTCGGAGCAGTACTTC. It specifies CASRTTGGSSEQYF. The variable domain in full, completed from reference TRBV28 and TRBJ2-7, reads DVKVTQSSRYLVKRTGEKVFLECVQDMDHENMFWYRQDPGLGLRLIYFSYDVKMKEKGDIPEGYSVSREKKERFSLILESASTNQTSMYLCASRTTGGSSEQYFGPGTRLTVT.

The CDR3, as DNA: TGTGCCAGCAGCGTAGCTAGCGGGGCCGGGGAGCTGTTTTTT. Translated, it gives CASSVASGAGELFF. This chain links TRBV9 with TRBJ2-2; TRBD2 agrees at 9 bases. The trim removed 0 bases at V and 6 bases at J, leaving 0 bases unmatched. The CDR3 length is 14 residues. The germline CDR1 and CDR2 sequences are SGDLS and YYNGEE. The variable domain in full, completed from reference TRBV9 and TRBJ2-2, reads DSGVTQTPKHLITATGQRVTLRCSPRSGDLSVYWYQQSLDQGLQFLIQYYNGEERAKGNILERFSAQQFPDLHSELNLSSLELGDSALYFCASSVASGAGELFFGEGSRLTVL.

V is TRBV19 and J is TRBJ2-6; D uncertain. The CDR3 contains 15 residues. Germline V gene sequence: CDR1 LNHDA, CDR2 SQIVND (reference sequence). V shed 3 bases and J shed 0 bases, with 6 bases lying between them. The CDR3: CASSIPSSGANVLTF. The DNA of the CDR3 is TGTGCCAGTAGTATCCCCTCCTCTGGGGCCAACGTCCTGACTTTC.

The chain links TRBV5-1 to TRBJ1-1; possibly TRBD1 for D (5 bases). The germline V gene has CDR1 SGHRS and CDR2 YFSETQ. Trimming left V 3 bases short and J 1 base short, with 10 bases between. This CDR3 has 14 residues. CDR3 region: CASSSVRGNTEAFF. The CDR3 DNA reads as TGCGCCAGCAGCTCCGTAAGGGGGAACACTGAAGCTTTCTTT. Based on the CDR3 plus reference TRBV5-1 and TRBJ1-1, the full variable domain is KAGVTQTPRYLIKTRGQQVTLSCSPISGHRSVSWYQQTPGQGLQFLFEYFSETQRNKGNFPGRFSGRQFSNSRSEMNVSTLELGDSALYLCASSSVRGNTEAFFGQGTRLTVV.